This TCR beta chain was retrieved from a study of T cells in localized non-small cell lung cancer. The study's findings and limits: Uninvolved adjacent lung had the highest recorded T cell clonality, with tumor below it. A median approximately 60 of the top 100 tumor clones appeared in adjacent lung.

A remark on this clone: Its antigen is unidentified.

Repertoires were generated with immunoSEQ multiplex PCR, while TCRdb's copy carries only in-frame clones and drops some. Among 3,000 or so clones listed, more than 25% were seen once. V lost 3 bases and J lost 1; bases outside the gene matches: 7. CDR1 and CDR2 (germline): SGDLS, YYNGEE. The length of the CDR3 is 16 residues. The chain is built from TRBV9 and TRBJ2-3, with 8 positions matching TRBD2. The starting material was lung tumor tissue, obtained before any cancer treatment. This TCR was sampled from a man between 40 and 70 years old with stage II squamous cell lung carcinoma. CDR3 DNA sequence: TGTGCCAGCAGCGCAGGGTGGCGGGGGGGCACAGATACGCAGTATTTT. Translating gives CASSAGWRGGTDTQYF.